The sequence of this T cell receptor beta chain was determined in a study of blood T cell repertoires in COVID-19. The wider study: The United States, Italy and Spain supplied acute and convalescent COVID-19 samples.

Assay: immunoSEQ multiplex PCR; the TCRdb copy retains only in-frame clones and omits some. This table has under 200,000 clones, 75% to 85% appearing once. The germline V gene has CDR1 SGHDT and CDR2 YYEEEE. V gave up 5 bases and J gave up 0 bases; unmatched junction bases: 8. CDR3 length equals 16 residues. Material: peripheral blood. The source of this sequence is a human donor in a cohort sampled during active COVID-19. V gene TRBV5-6 combines with J gene TRBJ2-7, with 10 positions matching TRBD2. CDR3 region: CASSPRLAGGSYEQYF. The CDR3 DNA is TGTGCCAGCAGTCCCAGGTTAGCGGGGGGCTCCTACGAGCAGTACTTC.